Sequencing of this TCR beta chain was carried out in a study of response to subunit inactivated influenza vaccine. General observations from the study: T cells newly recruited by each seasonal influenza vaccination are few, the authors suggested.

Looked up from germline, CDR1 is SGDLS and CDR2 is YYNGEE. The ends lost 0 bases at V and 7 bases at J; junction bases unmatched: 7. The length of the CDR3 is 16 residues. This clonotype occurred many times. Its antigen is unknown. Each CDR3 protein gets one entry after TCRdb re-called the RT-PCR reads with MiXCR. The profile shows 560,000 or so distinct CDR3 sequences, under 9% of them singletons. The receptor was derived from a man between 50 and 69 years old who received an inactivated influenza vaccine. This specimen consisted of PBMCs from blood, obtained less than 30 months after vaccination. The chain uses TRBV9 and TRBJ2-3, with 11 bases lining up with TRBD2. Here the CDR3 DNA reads TGTGCCAGCAGCGTAGGAGGACTAGCGGGCCGAAATACGCAGTATTTT. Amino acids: CASSVGGLAGRNTQYF.